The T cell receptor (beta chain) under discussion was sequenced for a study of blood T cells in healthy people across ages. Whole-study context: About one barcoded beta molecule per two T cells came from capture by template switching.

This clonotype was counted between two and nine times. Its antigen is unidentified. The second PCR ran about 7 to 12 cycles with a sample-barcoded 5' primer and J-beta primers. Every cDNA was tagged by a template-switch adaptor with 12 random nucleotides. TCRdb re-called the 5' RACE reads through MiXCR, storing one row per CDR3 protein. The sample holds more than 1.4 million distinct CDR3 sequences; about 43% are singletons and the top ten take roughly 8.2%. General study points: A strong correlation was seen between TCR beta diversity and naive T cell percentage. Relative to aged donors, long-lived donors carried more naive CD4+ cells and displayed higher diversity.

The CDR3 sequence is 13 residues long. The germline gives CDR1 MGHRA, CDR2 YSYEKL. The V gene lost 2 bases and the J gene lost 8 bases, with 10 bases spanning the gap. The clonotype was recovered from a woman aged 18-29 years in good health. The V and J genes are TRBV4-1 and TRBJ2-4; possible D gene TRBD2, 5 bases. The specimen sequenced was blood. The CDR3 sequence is CASSQSGKDIQYF. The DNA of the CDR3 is TGCGCCAGCAGCCAATCCGGGAAGGACATTCAGTACTTC.